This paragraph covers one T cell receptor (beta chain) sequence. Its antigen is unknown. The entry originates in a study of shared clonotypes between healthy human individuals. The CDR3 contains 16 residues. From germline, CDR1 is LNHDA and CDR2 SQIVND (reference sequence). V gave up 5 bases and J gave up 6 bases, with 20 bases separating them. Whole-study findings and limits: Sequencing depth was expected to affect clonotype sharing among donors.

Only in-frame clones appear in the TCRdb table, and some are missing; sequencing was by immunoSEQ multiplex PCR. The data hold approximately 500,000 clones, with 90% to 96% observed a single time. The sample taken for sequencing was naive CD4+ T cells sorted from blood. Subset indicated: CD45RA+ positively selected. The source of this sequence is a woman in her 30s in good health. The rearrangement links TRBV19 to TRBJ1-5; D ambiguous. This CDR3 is CASSPRTVDFSQPQHF. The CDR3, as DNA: TGTGCCAGTAGTCCCCGGACGGTCGATTTTAGTCAGCCCCAGCATTTT. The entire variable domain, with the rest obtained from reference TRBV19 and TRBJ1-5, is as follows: DGGITQSPKYLFRKEGQNVTLSCEQNLNHDAMYWYRQDPGQGLRLIYYSQIVNDFQKGDIAEGYSVSREKKESFPLTVTSAQKNPTAFYLCASSPRTVDFSQPQHFGDGTRLSIL.